Sequencing of this TCR beta chain was carried out in a study of shared clonotypes between healthy human individuals. Across the whole study: CD8 memory received one plate per donor, CD8 naive two, CD4 memory three and CD4 naive three. Findings and caveats of the study: Richness estimates generally favored naive over memory subsets.

Sorted-subset replicate PCRs used 150 to 250 ng of genomic DNA. This amount corresponded to 30,000 to 35,000 T cell genomes. Assay used: immunoSEQ multiplex PCR; TCRdb lists only in-frame clones, some missing. The sample contains approximately 2.1 million clones, over 90% of which appear only once. A word on this clone: Its target is not known.

CDR1 and CDR2 (germline): MNHEY, SMNVEV (reference sequence). Trimming pared 3 bases from V and 10 bases from J, leaving 15 bases between. CDR3 size: 13 residues. The rearrangement links TRBV27 to TRBJ1-1; D gene uncertain. This TCR came from a man younger than 35 in good health. Some clones in this sample may be carry-over from other donors' samples. Sequencing was done on a sample of naive CD4+ T cells from PBMCs. Regarding subset: CD45RA+ positively selected. CDR3 nucleotide sequence: TGTGCCAGCAGTTTGCCAGGACGTGCGGGAGCTTTCTTT. It yields the protein CASSLPGRAGAFF.